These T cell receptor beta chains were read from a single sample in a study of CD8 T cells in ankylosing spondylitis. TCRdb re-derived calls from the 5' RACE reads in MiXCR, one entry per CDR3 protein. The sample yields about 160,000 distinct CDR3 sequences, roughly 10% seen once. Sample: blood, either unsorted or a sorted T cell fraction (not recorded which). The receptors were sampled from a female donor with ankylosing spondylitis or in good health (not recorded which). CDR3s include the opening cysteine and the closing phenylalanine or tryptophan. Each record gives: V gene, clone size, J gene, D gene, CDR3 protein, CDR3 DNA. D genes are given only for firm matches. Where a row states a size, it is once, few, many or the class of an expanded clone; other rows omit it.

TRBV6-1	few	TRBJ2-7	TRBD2	CASSETSSGNHYEQYF	TGTGCCAGCAGTGAAACTAGCAGCGGGAATCATTACGAGCAGTACTTC
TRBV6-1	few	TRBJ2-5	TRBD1	CASSLGQLETQYF	TGTGCCAGCAGTCTGGGACAGCTGGAGACCCAGTACTTC
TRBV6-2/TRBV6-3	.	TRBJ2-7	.	CASSFRDISYEQYF	TGTGCCAGCAGTTTCCGGGACATATCCTACGAGCAGTACTTC
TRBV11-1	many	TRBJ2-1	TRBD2	CASSLARIGRAVGNEQFF	TGTGCCAGCAGCTTAGCGAGGATCGGGAGGGCCGTTGGTAATGAGCAGTTCTTC
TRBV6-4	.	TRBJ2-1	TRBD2	CASSDGLAAYNEQFF	TGTGCCAGCAGTGACGGTCTAGCGGCTTACAATGAGCAGTTCTTC
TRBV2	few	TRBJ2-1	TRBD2	CASSAGLVIDEQFF	TGTGCCAGCAGTGCGGGACTAGTTATAGATGAGCAGTTCTTC
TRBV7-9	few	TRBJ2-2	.	CAVRRATNTGELFF	TGTGCCGTCCGGAGGGCGACGAACACCGGGGAGCTGTTTTTT
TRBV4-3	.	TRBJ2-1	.	CASSQEWGGMYNEQFF	TGCGCCAGCAGCCAAGAATGGGGCGGGATGTACAATGAGCAGTTCTTC
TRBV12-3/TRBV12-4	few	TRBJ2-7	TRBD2	CASKIAGAYEQYF	TGTGCCAGCAAAATAGCGGGGGCTTACGAGCAGTACTTC
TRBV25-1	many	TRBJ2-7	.	CASSTGPYEQYF	TGTGCCAGCTCGACAGGCCCCTACGAGCAGTACTTC
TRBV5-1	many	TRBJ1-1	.	CASSFGTETTEAFF	TGCGCCAGCAGCTTTGGGACGGAGACCACTGAAGCTTTCTTT
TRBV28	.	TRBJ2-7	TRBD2	CASSLADSRYFIAGVTEQYF	TGTGCCAGCAGTTTGGCAGACAGCAGATACTTCATAGCGGGAGTTACCGAGCAGTACTTC
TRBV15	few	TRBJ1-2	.	CATSRSGTIYGYTF	TGTGCCACCAGCAGGTCCGGGACCATCTATGGCTACACCTTC
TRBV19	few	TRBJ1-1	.	CASSVLGGRTEAFF	TGTGCCAGTAGCGTTCTAGGAGGAAGGACTGAAGCTTTCTTT
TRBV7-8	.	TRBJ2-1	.	CASSLSIYNEQFF	TGTGCCAGCAGCTTATCAATCTACAATGAGCAGTTCTTC
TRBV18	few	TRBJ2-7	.	CASSPSGLVAEQYF	TGTGCCAGCTCACCTTCCGGGCTAGTTGCCGAGCAGTACTTC
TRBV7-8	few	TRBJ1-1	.	CASSLAAVMNTEAFF	TGTGCCAGCAGCTTAGCGGCAGTTATGAACACTGAAGCTTTCTTT
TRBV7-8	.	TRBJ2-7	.	CASSQEYGKNEQYF	TGTGCCAGCAGCCAGGAGTATGGCAAAAACGAGCAGTACTTC
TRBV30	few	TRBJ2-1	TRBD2	CAWTGGLGQFF	TGTGCCTGGACGGGGGGATTGGGGCAGTTCTTC
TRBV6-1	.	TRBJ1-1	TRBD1	CASRPDRVGTEAFF	TGTGCCAGCCGACCAGACAGGGTCGGCACTGAAGCTTTCTTT
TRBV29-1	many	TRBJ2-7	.	CSVGSSYEQYF	TGCAGCGTTGGGAGCTCCTACGAGCAGTACTTC
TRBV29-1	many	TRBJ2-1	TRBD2	CSVEDAEGLVDGEQFF	TGCAGCGTTGAAGATGCGGAGGGACTAGTTGACGGTGAGCAGTTCTTC
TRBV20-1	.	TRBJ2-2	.	CSARDQAANTGELFF	TGCAGTGCTAGAGATCAAGCGGCGAACACCGGGGAGCTGTTTTTT
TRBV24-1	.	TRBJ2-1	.	CATSETGSGVEQFF	TGTGCCACCAGTGAAACAGGGTCGGGCGTTGAGCAGTTCTTC
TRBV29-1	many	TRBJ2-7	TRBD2	CSVESPSGGIYEQYF	TGCAGCGTTGAGAGCCCTAGCGGGGGCATCTACGAGCAGTACTTC
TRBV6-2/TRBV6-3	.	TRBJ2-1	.	CASSYATPGANEQFF	TGTGCCAGCAGTTACGCGACCCCGGGGGCCAATGAGCAGTTCTTC
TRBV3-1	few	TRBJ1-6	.	CASSQDRLGVPGREPLHF	TGTGCCAGCAGCCAAGATCGTTTAGGAGTCCCCGGCCGAGAACCCCTCCACTTT
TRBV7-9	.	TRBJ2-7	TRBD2	CATVAGTNEQYF	TGTGCCACCGTAGCGGGGACGAACGAGCAGTACTTC
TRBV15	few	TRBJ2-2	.	CATGDEGLGAGELFF	TGTGCCACCGGCGACGAAGGGTTGGGCGCCGGGGAGCTGTTTTTT
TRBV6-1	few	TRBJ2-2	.	CASSEGTTNTGELFF	TGTGCCAGCAGTGAAGGGACTACTAACACCGGGGAGCTGTTTTTT
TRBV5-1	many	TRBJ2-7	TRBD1	CASRPQGAEVYEQYF	TGCGCCAGCCGACCACAGGGGGCTGAGGTCTACGAGCAGTACTTC
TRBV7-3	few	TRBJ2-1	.	CASSSGIQSDEQFF	TGTGCCAGCAGCTCCGGTATCCAGAGCGATGAGCAGTTCTTC
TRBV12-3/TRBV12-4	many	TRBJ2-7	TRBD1	CASRSDRAYEQYF	TGTGCCAGCAGGTCCGACAGGGCCTACGAGCAGTACTTC
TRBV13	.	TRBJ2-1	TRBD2	CASSPLSSGTGFYNEQFF	TGTGCCAGCAGCCCTCTCTCTAGCGGGACTGGGTTCTACAATGAGCAGTTCTTC
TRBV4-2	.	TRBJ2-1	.	CASSPTSGLVGWNEQFF	TGTGCCAGCAGCCCCACGTCAGGGCTAGTCGGGTGGAATGAGCAGTTCTTC
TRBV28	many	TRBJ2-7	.	CASSLTRGAGFRDEQYF	TGTGCCAGCAGTTTAACCCGCGGGGCGGGCTTTAGGGACGAGCAGTACTTC
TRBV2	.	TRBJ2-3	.	CASRESGGGEDTQYF	TGTGCCAGCAGAGAGTCGGGCGGAGGGGAAGATACGCAGTATTTT
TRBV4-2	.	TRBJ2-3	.	CAISPGAASTDTQYF	TGTGCCATCAGCCCCGGGGCTGCTAGCACAGATACGCAGTATTTT
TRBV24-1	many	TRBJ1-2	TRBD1	CATSGPDRGGGYTF	TGTGCCACCAGTGGCCCGGACAGGGGCGGCGGCTACACCTTC
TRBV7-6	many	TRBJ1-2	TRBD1	CASSLYSGGHYGYTF	TGTGCCAGCAGCTTATATTCAGGGGGACACTATGGCTACACCTTC
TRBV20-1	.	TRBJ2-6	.	CSARAQHRGGPGANVLTF	TGCAGTGCTAGGGCACAACATCGAGGGGGACCTGGGGCCAACGTCCTGACTTTC
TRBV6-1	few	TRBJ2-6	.	CASSPIISGANVLTF	TGTGCCAGCAGCCCGATCATCTCTGGGGCCAACGTCCTGACTTTC
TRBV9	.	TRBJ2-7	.	CASSVGNSASYEQYF	TGTGCCAGCAGCGTAGGAAACAGTGCTTCCTACGAGCAGTACTTC
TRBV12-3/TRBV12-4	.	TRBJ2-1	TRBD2	CAISLAVVSSGIGYEQFF	TGTGCCATCAGTTTAGCTGTCGTGTCTAGCGGGATAGGTTATGAGCAGTTCTTC
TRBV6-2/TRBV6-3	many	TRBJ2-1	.	CASSRLTGTPNEQFF	TGTGCCAGCAGTCGCCTAACCGGGACGCCGAATGAGCAGTTCTTC
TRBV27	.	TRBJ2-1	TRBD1	CASSFPRQGWFF	TGTGCCAGCAGTTTCCCAAGACAGGGGTGGTTCTTC